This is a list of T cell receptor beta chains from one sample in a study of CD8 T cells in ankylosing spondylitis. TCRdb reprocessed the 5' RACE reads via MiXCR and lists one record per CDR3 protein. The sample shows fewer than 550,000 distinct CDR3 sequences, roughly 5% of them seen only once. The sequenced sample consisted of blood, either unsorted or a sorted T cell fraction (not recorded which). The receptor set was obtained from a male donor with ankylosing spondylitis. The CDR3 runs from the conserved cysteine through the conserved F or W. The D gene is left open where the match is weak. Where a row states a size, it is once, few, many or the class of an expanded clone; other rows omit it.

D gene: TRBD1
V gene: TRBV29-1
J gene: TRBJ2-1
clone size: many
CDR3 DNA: TGCAGCGTAGACAGGGCCGGTGAGCAGTTCTTC
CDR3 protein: CSVDRAGEQFF

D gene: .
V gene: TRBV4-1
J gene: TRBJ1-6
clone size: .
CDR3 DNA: TGCGCCAGCAGCCAAGGTCAGGCGGACAGCTATAATTCACCCCTCCACTTT
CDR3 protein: CASSQGQADSYNSPLHF

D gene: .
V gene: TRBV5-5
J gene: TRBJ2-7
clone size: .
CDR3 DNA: TGTGCCAGCAGCTATACAGGGGAGGGGCACTACGAGCAGTACTTC
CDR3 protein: CASSYTGEGHYEQYF

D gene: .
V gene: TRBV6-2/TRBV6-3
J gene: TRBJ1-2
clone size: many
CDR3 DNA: TGTGCCAGCAGTCTGACAGGCTGGGTTAACTATGGCTACACCTTC
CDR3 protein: CASSLTGWVNYGYTF

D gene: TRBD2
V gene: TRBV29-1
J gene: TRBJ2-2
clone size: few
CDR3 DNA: TGCAGCGCTAAAATAGGCGGGAGAGGTACCGGGGAGCTGTTTTTT
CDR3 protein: CSAKIGGRGTGELFF

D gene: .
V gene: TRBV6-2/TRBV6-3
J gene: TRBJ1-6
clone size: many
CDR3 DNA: TGTGCCAGCAGTTACGGCAAATCGCGAATTTCACCCCTCCACTTT
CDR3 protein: CASSYGKSRISPLHF

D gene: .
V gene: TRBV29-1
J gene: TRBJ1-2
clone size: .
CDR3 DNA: TGCAGCGTCCCCGGCGGCTTTTTC
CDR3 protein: CSVPGGFF

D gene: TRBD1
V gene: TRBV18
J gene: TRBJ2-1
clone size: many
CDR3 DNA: TGTGCCAGCTCAGCTCGACAGGGGGTCTATGAGCAGTTCTTC
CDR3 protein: CASSARQGVYEQFF

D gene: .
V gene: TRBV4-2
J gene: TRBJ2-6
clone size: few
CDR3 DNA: TGTGCCAGCAGCCAAGATATCCTACCCTCTGGGGCCAACGTCCTGACTTTC
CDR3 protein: CASSQDILPSGANVLTF

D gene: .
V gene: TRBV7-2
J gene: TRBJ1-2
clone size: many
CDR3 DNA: TGTGCCAGCAGCTCTCAACCCATATCGGGTTTCAACTATGGCTACACCTTC
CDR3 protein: CASSSQPISGFNYGYTF

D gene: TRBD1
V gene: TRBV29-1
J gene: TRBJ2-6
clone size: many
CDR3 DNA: TGCAGCGTGACAGGGGGCTCTGGGGCCAACGTCCTGACTTTC
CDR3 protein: CSVTGGSGANVLTF

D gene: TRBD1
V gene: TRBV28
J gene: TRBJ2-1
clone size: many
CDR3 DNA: TGTGCCAGCAGTGGGACAGGGGGATCCTACAATGAGCAGTTCTTC
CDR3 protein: CASSGTGGSYNEQFF

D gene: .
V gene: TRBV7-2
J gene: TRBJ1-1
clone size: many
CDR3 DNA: TGTGCCAGCAGCTTTGGGGGGAGTAGCACTGAAGCTTTCTTT
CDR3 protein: CASSFGGSSTEAFF

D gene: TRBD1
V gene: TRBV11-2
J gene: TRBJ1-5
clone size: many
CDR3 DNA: TGTGCCAGCAGCTTCCGGGACAGGGTGAGGAGCAATCAGCCCCAGCATTTT
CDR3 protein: CASSFRDRVRSNQPQHF

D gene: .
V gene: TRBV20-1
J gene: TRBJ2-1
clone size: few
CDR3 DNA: TGCAGTGCCCGGGGTCGCGCCCTCTACAATGAGCAGTTCTTC
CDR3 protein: CSARGRALYNEQFF

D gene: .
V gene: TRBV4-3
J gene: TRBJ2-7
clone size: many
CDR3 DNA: TGCGCCAGCAGCCAACAGGGGAGGTACGAGCAGTACTTC
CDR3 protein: CASSQQGRYEQYF

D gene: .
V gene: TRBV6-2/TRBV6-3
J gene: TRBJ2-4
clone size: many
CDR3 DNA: TGTGCCAGCAGTTACGCTGGCGGGAAAAACATTCAGTACTTC
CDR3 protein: CASSYAGGKNIQYF

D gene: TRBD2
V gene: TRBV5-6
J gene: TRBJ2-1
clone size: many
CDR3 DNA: TGTGCCAGCAGCTTGGCAAGACTAGCGGGAGAGTACAATGAGCAGTTCTTC
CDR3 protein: CASSLARLAGEYNEQFF

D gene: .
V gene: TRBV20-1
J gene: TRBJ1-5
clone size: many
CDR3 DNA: TGCAGTGCTAGGGGACGCCTGACCAATCAGCCCCAGCATTTT
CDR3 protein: CSARGRLTNQPQHF

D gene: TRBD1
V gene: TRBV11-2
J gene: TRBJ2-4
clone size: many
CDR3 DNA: TGTGCCAGCAGCAGTGGGACAGGGTGGGCCAAAAACATTCAGTACTTC
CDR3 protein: CASSSGTGWAKNIQYF

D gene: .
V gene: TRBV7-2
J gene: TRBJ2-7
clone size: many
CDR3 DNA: TGTGCCAGCAGCTTTGGGCTCGGCTACGAGCAGTACTTC
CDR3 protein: CASSFGLGYEQYF

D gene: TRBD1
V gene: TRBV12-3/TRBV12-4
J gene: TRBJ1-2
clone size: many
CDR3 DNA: TGTGCCAGCAGTTTGGGACAGATATTCTATGGCTACACCTTC
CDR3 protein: CASSLGQIFYGYTF

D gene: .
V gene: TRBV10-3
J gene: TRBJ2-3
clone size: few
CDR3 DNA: TGTGCCACCGGGACGACCGATGATACGCAGTATTTT
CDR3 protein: CATGTTDDTQYF

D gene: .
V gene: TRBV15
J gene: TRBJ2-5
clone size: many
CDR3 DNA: TGTGCCACCAGCAGAGTAAAGAGAGAAGAGACCCAGTACTTC
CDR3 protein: CATSRVKREETQYF

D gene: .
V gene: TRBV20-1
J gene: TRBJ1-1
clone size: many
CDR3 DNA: TGCAGTGCTAGGGACCCGGCAGGGGCGGGGGCCACTGAAGCTTTCTTT
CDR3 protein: CSARDPAGAGATEAFF

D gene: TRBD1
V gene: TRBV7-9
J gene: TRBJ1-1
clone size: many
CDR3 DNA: TGTGCCAGCAGCTTAGGGGACAGGGGGCGGTTCACTGAAGCTTTCTTT
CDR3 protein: CASSLGDRGRFTEAFF

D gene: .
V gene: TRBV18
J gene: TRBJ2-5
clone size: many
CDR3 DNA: TGTGCCAGCTCACCAAGGCTCACTCAAGAGACCCAGTACTTC
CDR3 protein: CASSPRLTQETQYF

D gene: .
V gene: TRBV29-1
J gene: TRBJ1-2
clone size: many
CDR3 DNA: TGCAGCGCCAATCGTGTCTCCTCCTATGGCTACACCTTC
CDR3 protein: CSANRVSSYGYTF

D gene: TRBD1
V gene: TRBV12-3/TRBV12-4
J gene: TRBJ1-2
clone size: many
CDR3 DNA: TGTGCCAGCAGTGTATCATCAGGGACAGGCCGATCTAACTATGGCTACACCTTC
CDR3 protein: CASSVSSGTGRSNYGYTF

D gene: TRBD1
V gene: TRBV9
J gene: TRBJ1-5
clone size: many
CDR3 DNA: TGTGCCAGCAGCGGGGGACAGGGAACGATTGAGCCCCAGCATTTT
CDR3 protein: CASSGGQGTIEPQHF

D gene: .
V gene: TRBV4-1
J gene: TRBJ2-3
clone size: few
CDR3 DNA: TGCGCCAGCAGCCAAGAGGTCCCAGGCTTTCTCCCAGATACGCAGTATTTT
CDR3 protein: CASSQEVPGFLPDTQYF

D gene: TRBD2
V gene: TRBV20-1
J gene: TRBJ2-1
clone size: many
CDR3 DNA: TGCAGTGCGGCCGGGACTAGCTCATACAATGAGCAGTTCTTC
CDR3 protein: CSAAGTSSYNEQFF

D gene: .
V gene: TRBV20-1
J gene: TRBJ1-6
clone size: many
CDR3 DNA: TGCAGTGCTAGAGTGGGCGGGTATAATTCACCCCTCCACTTT
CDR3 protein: CSARVGGYNSPLHF

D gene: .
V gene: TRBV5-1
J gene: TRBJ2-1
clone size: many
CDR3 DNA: TGCGCCAGCAGCTCCTCGACACTAGGAGGGGAGTTGAATGAGCAGTTCTTC
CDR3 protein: CASSSSTLGGELNEQFF

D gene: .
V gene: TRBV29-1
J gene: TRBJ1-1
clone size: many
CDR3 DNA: TGCAGCGTCCGTATGAGGTTTAGATCAGACACTGAAGCTTTCTTT
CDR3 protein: CSVRMRFRSDTEAFF

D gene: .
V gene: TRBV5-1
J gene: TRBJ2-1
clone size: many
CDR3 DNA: TGCGCCAGCAGCGACCCTAGACAGGCGGGCAATGAGCAGTTCTTC
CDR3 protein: CASSDPRQAGNEQFF

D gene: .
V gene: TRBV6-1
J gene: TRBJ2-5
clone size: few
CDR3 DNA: TGTGCCAGCAGTGGTCGGGTTGGGGAGACCCAGTACTTC
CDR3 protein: CASSGRVGETQYF

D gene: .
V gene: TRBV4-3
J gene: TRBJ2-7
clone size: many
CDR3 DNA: TGCGCCAGCAGCAAAGGACCGGGACATCCCCCACACGAGCAGTACTTC
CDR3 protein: CASSKGPGHPPHEQYF

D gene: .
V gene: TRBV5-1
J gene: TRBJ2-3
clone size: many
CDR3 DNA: TGCGCCAGCAGCTTGATCGGGGTTAGCACAGATACGCAGTATTTT
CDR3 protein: CASSLIGVSTDTQYF

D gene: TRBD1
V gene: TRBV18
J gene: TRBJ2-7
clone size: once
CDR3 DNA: TGTGCCAGCTCCCCGGGACAGGGAAATGAGTACTTC
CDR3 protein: CASSPGQGNEYF

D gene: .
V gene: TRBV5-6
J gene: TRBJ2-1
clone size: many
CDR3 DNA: TGTGCCAGCAGCTTGCCGGTCTTAAACAATGAGCAGTTCTTC
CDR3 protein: CASSLPVLNNEQFF

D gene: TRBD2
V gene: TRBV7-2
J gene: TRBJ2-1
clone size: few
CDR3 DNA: TGTGCCAGCAGCTTGTTGGCTAGCGGGAGACTAGGCGATGAGCAGTTCTTC
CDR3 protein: CASSLLASGRLGDEQFF

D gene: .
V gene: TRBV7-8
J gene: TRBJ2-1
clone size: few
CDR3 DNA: TGTGCCAGCAGCTTAGAAACATTGGCCGATCGAAGCTCCTACAATGAGCAGTTCTTC
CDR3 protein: CASSLETLADRSSYNEQFF

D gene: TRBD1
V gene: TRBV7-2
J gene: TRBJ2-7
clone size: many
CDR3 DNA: TGTGCCAGCAGCTTAACGACAGGGGTCCCCTACGAGCAGTACTTC
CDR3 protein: CASSLTTGVPYEQYF

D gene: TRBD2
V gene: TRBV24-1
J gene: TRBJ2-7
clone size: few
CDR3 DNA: TGTGCCACCACCTACGAGAGGCGGGAGAACTACGAGCAGTACTTC
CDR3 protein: CATTYERRENYEQYF

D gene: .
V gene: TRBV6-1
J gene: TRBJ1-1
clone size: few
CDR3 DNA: TGTGCCAGCAGTAAAAACAGGGATATCAACACTGAAGCTTTCTTT
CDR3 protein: CASSKNRDINTEAFF

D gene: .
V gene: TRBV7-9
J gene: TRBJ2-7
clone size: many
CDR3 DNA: TGTGCCAGCAGCTTAAACAGAGCCTACGAGCAGTACTTC
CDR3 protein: CASSLNRAYEQYF

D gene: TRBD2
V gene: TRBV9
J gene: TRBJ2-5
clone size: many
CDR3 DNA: TGTGCCAGCAGCGTAGAGGCGGGAGCGGTACAAGAGACCCAGTACTTC
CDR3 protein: CASSVEAGAVQETQYF

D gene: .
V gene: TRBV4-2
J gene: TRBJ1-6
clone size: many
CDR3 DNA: TGTGCCAGCAGCCAAAGGGTTTCACCCCTCCACTTT
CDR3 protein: CASSQRVSPLHF

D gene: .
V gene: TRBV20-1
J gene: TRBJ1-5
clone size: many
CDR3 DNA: TGCAGTGCTTCGAGCCCCAATCAGCCCCAGCATTTT
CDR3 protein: CSASSPNQPQHF

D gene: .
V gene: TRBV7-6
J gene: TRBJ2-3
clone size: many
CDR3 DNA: TGTGCCAGCAGCTTAGCGGGTCGCACAGATACGCAGTATTTT
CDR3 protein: CASSLAGRTDTQYF

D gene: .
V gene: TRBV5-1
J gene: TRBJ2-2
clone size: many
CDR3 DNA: TGCGCCAGCAGCTTGGCGACAATGGACACCGGGGAGCTGTTTTTT
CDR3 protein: CASSLATMDTGELFF

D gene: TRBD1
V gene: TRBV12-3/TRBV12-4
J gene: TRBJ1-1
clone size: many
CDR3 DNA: TGTGCCAGCAGTTCACCCTCCGGGACAGGGGGCACTGAAGCTTTCTTT
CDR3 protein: CASSSPSGTGGTEAFF

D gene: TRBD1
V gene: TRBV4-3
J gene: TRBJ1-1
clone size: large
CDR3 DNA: TGCGCCAGCAGCCTAACAGGGGGGTGGGGCACTGAAGCTTTCTTT
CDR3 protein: CASSLTGGWGTEAFF

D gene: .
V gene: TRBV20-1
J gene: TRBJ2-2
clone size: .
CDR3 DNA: TGCTGTGCTAGAGTCCAAGGTAGCGCCTTAACCCCGAACACCGGGGAGCTGTTTTTT
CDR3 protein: CCARVQGSALTPNTGELFF